Sequencing of this TCR beta chain was carried out in a study of T-cell memory formation after mild COVID-19. Whole-study findings and limits: Second-wave clones peaking on day 37 lacked confirmed SARS-CoV-2 specificity.

With respect to this clonotype: Its antigen remains unidentified.

CDR3 length: 16 amino acids. V shed 6 bases and J 5 bases; nucleotides not matched to a gene: 8. From the 5' RACE reads, TCRdb called clonotypes with MiXCR, one entry per CDR3 protein. The sample consists of more than 350,000 distinct CDR3 sequences, roughly 20% of them appearing once. The sequence derives from an adult woman who had mild COVID-19 (a few samples of this study predate the infection). Cell type and time point are not known. The sequenced sample was PBMCs or a T cell subset sorted from them (not recorded which). The rearrangement uses TRBV12-3 or TRBV12-4 and TRBJ2-3; TRBD2 agrees at 13 bases. In nucleotides, the CDR3 is TGTGCCAGCAGGTGGACTAGCGGGGGACCGGTAGATACGCAGTATTTT. This gives the protein CASRWTSGGPVDTQYF.